This T cell receptor beta chain was sequenced for a study of response to subunit inactivated influenza vaccine. Notes on the study in general: The authors suggested that few new T cells are recruited per seasonal influenza vaccination.

TCRdb independently ran MiXCR on the RT-PCR reads; one entry per CDR3 protein. There are some 800,000 distinct CDR3 sequences in the sample; 21% occur only once, and roughly a tenth lies in the top ten. In germline, CDR1 is MGHRA, CDR2 YSYEKL. The V segment lost 2 bases and the J segment 3 bases; nucleotides outside the gene matches: 4. The CDR3 loop spans 15 amino acids. This clonotype was seen more than once but under ten times. What it recognizes is unknown. The starting material was PBMCs from blood, obtained roughly 5 days after vaccination. The receptor's source is a man in his forties or fifties who received an inactivated influenza vaccine. The chain is built from TRBV4-1 and TRBJ1-2, with 9 positions matching TRBD1. CDR3 in amino acids: CASSQTDRGYYGYTF. CDR3 sequence (DNA): TGCGCCAGCAGCCAAACGGACAGGGGATACTATGGCTACACCTTC.